This TCR beta chain came from a study of cytomegalovirus exposure and HLA in healthy donors. Findings and limits, study-wide: Investigators reported 164 TCR beta chains as tied to cytomegalovirus.

Concerning this clone: The antigen is not known.

CDR1 and CDR2 (germline): SGHAT, FQNNGV. This CDR3 has 13 residues. V was pared by 4 bases and J by 6 bases, with 5 bases of the junction left unmatched. Profiled with immunoSEQ multiplex PCR; TCRdb holds only in-frame clones, not every one. Here the sample spans under 150,000 clones, more than 75% being singletons. The TCR comes from a man younger than 35 in good health and CMV-seropositive. This chain links TRBV11-2 with TRBJ1-1; 7 bases are a match to TRBD1. Sequencing was carried out using PBMCs. CDR3 nucleotide sequence: TGTGCCAGCAGCTCGCGACAGGGCGCTGAAGCTTTCTTT. Protein sequence: CASSSRQGAEAFF.